One sample yielded the 20 T cell receptor beta chains listed below, sequenced in a study of shared clonotypes between healthy human individuals. TCRdb keeps only in-frame clones here, not all; method: immunoSEQ multiplex PCR. The table lists approximately 2,300,000 clones, roughly 92% of them singletons, with around 0.4% in the top ten. Source material: naive CD4+ T cells from PBMCs. Described subset: CD45RA+ positively selected. These receptors all stem from a man aged 18 to 35 in good health. Some clones in this sample may be carry-over from other donors' samples.

V gene TRBV11-1 combines with J gene TRBJ2-3; D remains unclear. The CDR3 runs 11 residues. V was pared by 5 bases and J by 2 bases, with 2 bases between. From germline, CDR1 is SGHAT and CDR2 FQDESV (reference sequence). The CDR3 sequence is CASSLTDTQYF. For the CDR3, the DNA is TGTGCCAGCAGCCTCACAGATACGCAGTATTTT.

The rearrangement joins TRBV7-2 to TRBJ2-1; the D gene is possibly TRBD1 (6 bases). This CDR3 has 13 residues. Germline values: CDR1 SGHTA, CDR2 FQGNSA. Trimming pared 8 bases from V and 3 bases from J, leaving 11 bases between. The CDR3 reads CASQQGFYNEQFF. The CDR3 coding sequence is TGTGCCAGCCAACAGGGATTCTACAATGAGCAGTTCTTC.

J is TRBJ2-1 and V is TRBV4-2; 7 bases agree with TRBD2. V lost 7 bases, J lost 0 bases, and 6 bases stayed unmatched. The CDR3 totals 15 residues. Germline V gene lookup returns CDR1 LGHNA and CDR2 YNFKEQ. Here the CDR3 DNA reads TGTGCCAGCACATTTAGCGGGTCCTCCTACAATGAGCAGTTCTTC. It codes for CASTFSGSSYNEQFF.

CDR3 sequence: CAISESHGGAEAFF. CDR3 DNA: TGTGCCATCAGTGAGTCTCACGGAGGAGCTGAAGCTTTCTTT. This chain connects TRBV10-3 to TRBJ1-1; D is unresolved. This CDR3 has 14 residues. The germline V gene encodes CDR1 ENHRY and CDR2 SYGVKD. Trimming removed 0 bases from V and 6 bases from J, with 11 bases in between.

The chain links TRBV13 to TRBJ1-1; D remains unclear. CDR1 is PRHDT, CDR2 FYEKMQ, per germline (reference sequence). The CDR3 extends over 13 amino acids. Trimming stripped 4 bases from V and 1 base from J, with 7 bases between. In nucleotides, the CDR3 is TGTGCCAGCAGCTCCGACCCGAACACTGAAGCTTTCTTT. Translating gives CASSSDPNTEAFF.

CDR3 bases: TGTGCCAGTAGTATCCTGGAAGGGGCCCAGCATTTT. Translation gives CASSILEGAQHF. V usage is TRBV19 and J usage is TRBJ1-5, with TRBD1 as a possible D gene (5 bases). V was shortened by 3 bases and J by 11 bases, with 11 bases between the two germline ends. The CDR3 sequence is 12 residues long. The V gene's germline CDR1 is LNHDA and CDR2 SQIVND (reference sequence).

Of note for this clone: Other DNA sequences from this sample encode an identical CDR3 as well. This chain uses TRBV5-1 with TRBJ2-1; D gene ambiguous. V shed 0 bases and J shed 4 bases, with 5 bases lying between them. Germline V gene sequence: CDR1 SGHRS, CDR2 YFSETQ. This CDR3 has 13 amino acids. CDR3: CASSLATYNEQFF. The DNA of the CDR3 is TGCGCCAGCAGCTTGGCAACATACAATGAGCAGTTCTTC.

The V call is TRBV6-5, the J call TRBJ2-7; D not resolved. The germline V and J ends were trimmed by 5 bases and 5 bases, with 10 bases remaining between them. Germline V gene data show CDR1 as MNHEY and CDR2 as SVGAGI. This CDR3 contains 12 residues. Here the CDR3 reads CASSPQVHEQYF. CDR3 in DNA: TGTGCCAGCAGTCCCCAGGTCCACGAGCAGTACTTC.

This clone has a single count. The V and J genes are TRBV27 and TRBJ1-4, with D maybe TRBD1 (5 bases). Looked up from germline, CDR1 is MNHEY and CDR2 is SMNVEV (reference sequence). This CDR3 comprises 17 residues. V lost 5 bases and J 1 base, leaving 17 bases between the germline ends. In nucleotides, the CDR3 is TGTGCCAGCAGTCCGCGATTTCAGGGTAGAACTAATGAAAAACTGTTTTTT. This translates into CASSPRFQGRTNEKLFF.

This rearrangement joins TRBV7-9 to TRBJ2-3; D not resolved. The CDR3 extends over 13 amino acids. CDR1 is SEHNR, CDR2 FQNEAQ, per germline (reference sequence). The V end was cut by 0 bases, the J end by 7 bases, with 8 bases between. The CDR3 region is CASSLAVTYTQYF. For the CDR3, the DNA is TGTGCCAGCAGCTTAGCGGTCACGTATACGCAGTATTTT.

The V and J genes are TRBV28 and TRBJ1-4, with 7 nucleotides matching TRBD1. The length of the CDR3 is 15 residues. Unmatched junction bases numbered 9, after V lost 8 bases and J lost 3 bases. CDR1 and CDR2 from the germline V gene are MDHEN and SYDVKM. This CDR3 is CASRVGGPSNEKLFF. CDR3 DNA: TGTGCCAGCCGTGTAGGGGGCCCCTCTAATGAAAAACTGTTTTTT.

V gene TRBV5-6 combines with J gene TRBJ1-6; D gene unclear. Trimming cost V 2 bases and J 10 bases, with 10 bases left between them. Looked up from germline, CDR1 is SGHDT and CDR2 is YYEEEE. This CDR3 spans 13 amino acids. CDR3 coding DNA: TGTGCCAGCAGCTTTTCGATCGGATCACCCCTCCACTTT. Translated: CASSFSIGSPLHF.

This clone has only one observation. The V gene is TRBV10-3, the J gene TRBJ1-1, with a weak D call TRBD1 (5 bases). The CDR3 loop spans 13 amino acids. Germline CDR1 and CDR2: ENHRY and SYGVKD. The germline V and J ends were trimmed by 4 bases and 10 bases, with 16 bases remaining between them. CDR3 loop: CAISGGAAQGAFF. DNA for the CDR3: TGTGCCATCAGTGGAGGGGCCGCCCAGGGAGCTTTCTTT.

The CDR3 DNA reads as TGTGCTAGTGGTTTGGGGGGCGGGAGGACTTTCTTT. It translates to CASGLGGGRTFF. The chain employs TRBV12-5 and TRBJ1-1; D possibly corresponds to TRBD1 (5 bases). This CDR3 comprises 12 residues. Trimming stripped 1 base from V and 12 bases from J, with 12 bases between. Germline-derived CDR1 and CDR2 are LGHNT and FRNRAP.

The rearrangement joins TRBV5-6 to TRBJ2-7; 9 bases are a match to TRBD1. The trim removed 1 base at V and 5 bases at J, leaving 7 bases unmatched. This CDR3 spans 15 amino acids. Germline CDR1 is SGHDT and CDR2 is YYEEEE. CDR3 nucleotides: TGTGCCAGCAGCTTGCGTGGGACAGGGCTCCACGAGCAGTACTTC. Encoded protein: CASSLRGTGLHEQYF.

The V call is TRBV4-1, the J call TRBJ2-5; D tentatively reads TRBD1 or TRBD2 (5 bases each). The CDR3 is 13 residues long. Trimming removed 4 bases at V and 5 bases at J, with 11 bases between. Germline V gene lookup returns CDR1 MGHRA and CDR2 YSYEKL. For the CDR3, the DNA is TGCGCCAGCAGCCCCCGGGACGGCGAGACCCAGTACTTC. Amino acid sequence: CASSPRDGETQYF.

This sequence joins TRBV4-1 and TRBJ2-1; TRBD1 aligns across 7 bases. Germline loops: CDR1 MGHRA, CDR2 YSYEKL. The CDR3 is 16 amino acids. The V segment lost 4 bases and the J segment 8 bases; nucleotides outside the gene matches: 14. In nucleotides, the CDR3 is TGCGCCAGCAGCCTCATTCAAGGGGGCAGCAATGATGAGCAGTTCTTC. Its translation: CASSLIQGGSNDEQFF.

The CDR3 sequence: CASSLIGGAWETQYF. CDR3 DNA: TGCGCCAGCAGCTTGATAGGGGGCGCATGGGAGACCCAGTACTTC. The rearrangement links TRBV5-1 to TRBJ2-5, with TRBD1 identical over 7 bases. The CDR3 totals 15 residues. Germline V gene sequence: CDR1 SGHRS, CDR2 YFSETQ. V was clipped by 1 base and J by 5 bases; unmatched bases: 8.

Remarks on this clone: Other DNA sequences of this sample code for an identical CDR3. The V and J genes are TRBV9 and TRBJ2-6; D might be TRBD1 (6 bases). The CDR3 spans 16 residues. The V gene lost 4 bases and the J gene lost 0 bases, with 11 bases spanning the gap. Per germline, CDR1 SGDLS and CDR2 YYNGEE. The CDR3 sequence: CASSTHRASGANVLTF. The CDR3 DNA sequence: TGTGCCAGCAGCACCCACAGGGCCTCTGGGGCCAACGTCCTGACTTTC.

The chain recombines TRBV9 with TRBJ2-1; D gene uncertain. The CDR3 loop spans 14 amino acids. The germline V and J ends were trimmed by 2 bases and 5 bases, with 11 bases remaining between them. CDR1 is SGDLS, CDR2 YYNGEE, per germline. The CDR3 loop reads CASSVSSPNNEQFF. The CDR3 region has the DNA TGTGCCAGCAGCGTTTCCTCCCCAAACAATGAGCAGTTCTTC.